Presented here are 22 T cell receptor beta chains from one specimen sequenced in a study of shared clonotypes between healthy human individuals. Sequencing used immunoSEQ multiplex PCR; TCRdb keeps in-frame clones, though not all of them. This sample yields about 1 million clones, of which about four fifths are seen a single time; 0.5% to 0.6% belongs to the top ten. Sequencing was carried out using memory CD4+ T cells from PBMCs. Subset of the sample: CD45RA-negative fraction. The receptor source for this set is a man aged 18 to 30 in good health. Some clones in this sample may be carry-over from other donors' samples.

This chain joins TRBV15 and TRBJ2-5, with TRBD2 matching over 11 bases. The CDR3 contains 15 residues. Per germline, CDR1 LNHNV and CDR2 YYDKDF (reference sequence). The V segment lost 5 bases and the J segment 2 bases; nucleotides outside the gene matches: 4. The CDR3 loop reads CATSLRTSGQETQYF. The CDR3, as DNA: TGTGCCACCAGCCTACGGACTAGCGGGCAAGAGACCCAGTACTTC.

In its sample, this clone was seen a few times. The gene calls are TRBV7-8 and TRBJ2-7, with 8 nucleotides matching TRBD1. The V and J ends lost 0 bases and 7 bases, in that order; junction bases with no gene match: 14. Germline V gene sequence: CDR1 SGHVS, CDR2 FQNEAQ. This CDR3 has 17 residues. CDR3 region: CASSLAGGRPYRGEQYF. The CDR3 DNA sequence: TGTGCCAGCAGCTTAGCGGGAGGCCGACCTTACAGGGGGGAGCAGTACTTC.

The genes are TRBV28 and TRBJ2-1; TRBD1 aligns across 7 bases. V was clipped by 5 bases and J by 4 bases; unmatched bases: 14. This CDR3 has 17 amino acids. Germline assignment: CDR1 MDHEN and CDR2 SYDVKM. The CDR3 protein is CASSITTGMLTYNEQFF. In nucleotides, the CDR3 is TGTGCCAGCAGTATCACGACAGGGATGTTGACTTACAATGAGCAGTTCTTC.

This clone showed up many times. This rearrangement joins TRBV11-2 to TRBJ2-1, with 8 bases matching TRBD2. V lost 5 bases and J lost 15; bases outside the gene matches: 6. The CDR3 spans 11 residues. CDR1 is SGHAT and CDR2 is FQNNGV in the germline V gene. CDR3 sequence reads: CASSAGGLVFF. DNA of the CDR3: TGTGCCAGCAGCGCGGGGGGACTCGTGTTCTTC.

The J gene is TRBJ1-2, the V gene TRBV5-6; TRBD1 matches 9 bases. The CDR3 is 16 amino acids. After removal of 0 bases from V and 8 bases from J, the junction contained 11 bases not matched to a gene. Germline V lookup: CDR1 SGHDT, CDR2 YYEEEE. DNA for the CDR3: TGTGCCAGCAGCTTGGACAGGGGGCTCATATCTGAGGGCTACACCTTC. Protein product: CASSLDRGLISEGYTF.

The chain has TRBV25-1 and TRBJ1-2; D may be TRBD1 (5 bases). Germline V lookup: CDR1 MGHDK, CDR2 SYGVNS. V gave up 6 bases and J gave up 10 bases, with 18 bases separating them. The CDR3 loop spans 13 amino acids. This chain's CDR3 is CASRKGAAPDYTF. Here the CDR3 DNA reads TGTGCCAGCAGGAAAGGGGCAGCTCCGGACTACACCTTC.

This clone was seen a handful of times. The chain recombines TRBV18 with TRBJ2-7, with 11 bases aligning to TRBD1. The V segment lost 0 bases and the J segment 3 bases; nucleotides outside the gene matches: 4. Germline assignment: CDR1 KGHSH and CDR2 LQKENI. The CDR3 covers 16 residues. The DNA for the CDR3 is TGTGCCAGCTCACCACCGTGGGACAGGGGGGTCTACGAGCAGTACTTC. Translation: CASSPPWDRGVYEQYF.

This clone occurred once. The V gene is TRBV4-1, the J gene TRBJ2-7, with TRBD2 matching over 11 bases. This CDR3 contains 15 residues. In germline, CDR1 is MGHRA, CDR2 YSYEKL. J was trimmed by 3 bases and V by 4 bases; bases with no gene match: 5. Here the CDR3 reads CASSRPGLADYEQYF. The CDR3 nucleotides are TGCGCCAGCAGCCGGCCGGGACTAGCGGACTACGAGCAGTACTTC.

V is TRBV10-3 and J is TRBJ2-5, with D unclear. This CDR3 spans 15 amino acids. Looked up from germline, CDR1 is ENHRY and CDR2 is SYGVKD. V was shortened by 0 bases and J by 1 base, with 9 bases between the two germline ends. CDR3 protein: CAISESGRVQETQYF. The CDR3 DNA sequence: TGTGCCATCAGTGAGTCAGGTAGGGTCCAAGAGACCCAGTACTTC.

This chain uses TRBV2 with TRBJ2-6, with TRBD2 identical over 12 bases. The V and J ends lost 4 bases and 4 bases, in that order; junction bases with no gene match: 2. CDR1 and CDR2 from the germline V gene are SNHLY and FYNNEI. The CDR3 has 16 amino acids. The CDR3 sequence is CASSGTSGNGANVLTF. Written as DNA, the CDR3 is TGTGCCAGCAGTGGGACTAGCGGGAACGGGGCCAACGTCCTGACTTTC.

This rearrangement joins TRBV7-9 to TRBJ2-7; possibly TRBD2 for D (6 bases). Germline-derived CDR1 and CDR2 are SEHNR and FQNEAQ (reference sequence). V was pared by 5 bases and J by 0 bases, with 20 bases between. This CDR3 region has 17 residues. The CDR3 coding sequence is TGTGCCAGCAGCGCAGACTTGGGACTGCACTCCTCCTACGAGCAGTACTTC. This translates into CASSADLGLHSSYEQYF. The variable domain in full, completed from reference TRBV7-9 and TRBJ2-7, reads DTGVSQNPRHKITKRGQNVTFRCDPISEHNRLYWYRQTLGQGPEFLTYFQNEAQLEKSRLLSDRFSAERPKGSFSTLEIQRTEQGDSAMYLCASSADLGLHSSYEQYFGPGTRLTVT.

This chain uses TRBV9 with TRBJ2-1, with D perhaps TRBD2 (6 bases). This CDR3 is 14 amino acids long. The germline V gene has CDR1 SGDLS and CDR2 YYNGEE. The V gene lost 0 bases and the J gene lost 9 bases, with 13 bases spanning the gap. The CDR3 protein is CASSVDSLGGEQFF. As DNA, the CDR3 is TGTGCCAGCAGCGTAGATTCCCTCGGGGGTGAGCAGTTCTTC.

V usage is TRBV28 and J usage is TRBJ2-7; TRBD2 aligns across 14 bases. The CDR3 spans 16 residues. CDR1 MDHEN and CDR2 SYDVKM come from the germline V gene. Trimming took 6 bases from V and 4 from J; bases not matched to a gene: 8. The CDR3 DNA reads TGTGCCAGCAGACCAAGGACTAGCGGGAGGAGTTACGAGCAGTACTTC. As protein: CASRPRTSGRSYEQYF.

Points on this clone: The sample carries other DNA sequences with the same CDR3. The gene calls are TRBV29-1 and TRBJ1-5, with D hard to call. Germline CDR1 is SQVTM and CDR2 is ANQGSEA. V lost 4 bases and J 7 bases, leaving 11 bases between the germline ends. The CDR3 loop spans 12 amino acids. CDR3 nucleotides: TGCAGCGTTGGGGCCCTCGGGCAGCCCCAGCATTTT. Translated: CSVGALGQPQHF.

With respect to this clone: Other DNA sequences within the sample encode an identical CDR3. This chain connects TRBV30 to TRBJ1-5; no firm D call. V gave up 0 bases and J gave up 0 bases, with 3 bases separating them. The CDR3 has 13 amino acids. CDR1 and CDR2 from the germline V gene are GTSNPN and SVGIG (reference sequence). CDR3: CAWSVSSNQPQHF. CDR3 bases: TGTGCCTGGAGTGTAAGTAGCAATCAGCCCCAGCATTTT.

The rearrangement joins TRBV7-9 to TRBJ1-5, with D possibly being TRBD1 (5 bases). Trimming pared 0 bases from V and 2 bases from J, leaving 11 bases between. This CDR3 spans 16 amino acids. Germline V gene lookup returns CDR1 SEHNR and CDR2 FQNEAQ (reference sequence). CDR3 protein: CASSLAGGGGNQPQHF. CDR3 nucleotides: TGTGCCAGCAGCTTAGCGGGGGGAGGGGGCAATCAGCCCCAGCATTTT.

J is TRBJ2-1 and V is TRBV5-1; 8 bases align to TRBD1. Germline CDR1 SGHRS, CDR2 YFSETQ. The CDR3 spans 14 residues. J gave up 6 bases and V 0 bases, and 2 bases lay outside the gene matches. CDR3 DNA: TGCGCCAGCAGCTTGGACAGGGGGACCAATGAGCAGTTCTTC. It specifies CASSLDRGTNEQFF. Combining the CDR3 with reference TRBV5-1 and TRBJ2-1 gives the whole variable domain KAGVTQTPRYLIKTRGQQVTLSCSPISGHRSVSWYQQTPGQGLQFLFEYFSETQRNKGNFPGRFSGRQFSNSRSEMNVSTLELGDSALYLCASSLDRGTNEQFFGPGTRLTVL.

The rearrangement uses TRBV7-3 and TRBJ2-7; 10 positions match TRBD1. Germline V gene sequence: CDR1 SGHTA, CDR2 FQGTGA. This CDR3 has 15 residues. Losses at the gene ends were 5 bases for V and 5 bases for J; bases not matched to a gene: 9. The CDR3 nucleotides read TGTGCCAGCAGCGTTGTCGGACAGGGGGTCGACGAGCAGTACTTC. The encoded protein is CASSVVGQGVDEQYF.

This chain joins TRBV25-1 and TRBJ2-1; no firm D call. CDR1 is MGHDK and CDR2 is SYGVNS in the germline V gene. The ends were cut back, 3 bases at V and 8 bases at J, with 11 bases in the middle. The CDR3 has 13 residues. CDR3 bases: TGTGCCAGCAGTGAGCCCGGGTTCGATGAGCAGTTCTTC. Amino acid sequence: CASSEPGFDEQFF.

Worth noting for this clone: Germline is not matched at one junction end, which may reflect a read error. The genes are TRBV5-5 and TRBJ1-2; 8 bases match TRBD1. Germline CDR1 is SGHKS and CDR2 is YYEKEE (reference sequence). The CDR3 has 14 amino acids. DNA for the CDR3: TGTGCCAGCAGTTCCACACAGGGGGACTACGGCTACACCTTC. Protein: CASSSTQGDYGYTF.

There are many counts of this clone. V gene TRBV28 combines with J gene TRBJ2-4; D perhaps matches TRBD2 (7 bases). Germline CDR1 is MDHEN and CDR2 is SYDVKM. This CDR3 spans 15 amino acids. The ends were cut back, 5 bases at V and 8 bases at J, with 19 bases in the middle. CDR3 coding DNA: TGTGCCAGCAGTCAATCAGCGGGGACATTGCACATTCAGTACTTC. Protein sequence: CASSQSAGTLHIQYF.

The sample holds one count of this clone. The chain uses TRBV4-2 and TRBJ2-7, with D possibly TRBD2 on 5 matching bases. The CDR3 totals 13 residues. Germline CDR1 and CDR2: LGHNA and YNFKEQ. V was trimmed by 5 bases and J by 6 bases, leaving 14 bases between them. The CDR3 DNA reads as TGTGCCAGCAGCGCCCAGGATCGGGGCGAGCAGTACTTC. It specifies CASSAQDRGEQYF.